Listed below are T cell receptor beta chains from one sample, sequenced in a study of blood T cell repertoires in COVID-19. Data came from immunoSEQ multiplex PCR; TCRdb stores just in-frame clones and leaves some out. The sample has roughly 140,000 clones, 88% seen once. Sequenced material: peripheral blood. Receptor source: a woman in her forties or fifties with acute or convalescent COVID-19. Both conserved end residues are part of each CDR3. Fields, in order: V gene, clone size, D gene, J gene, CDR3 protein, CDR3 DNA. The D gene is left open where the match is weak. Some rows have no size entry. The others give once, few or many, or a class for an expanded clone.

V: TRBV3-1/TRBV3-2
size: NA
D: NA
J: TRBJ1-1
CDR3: CASSPREEKAFF
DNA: TGTGCCAGCAGCCCCCGGGAGGAGAAAGCTTTCTTT

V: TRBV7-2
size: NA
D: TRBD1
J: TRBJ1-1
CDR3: CASSSWPTGQGRNTEAFF
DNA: TGTGCCAGCAGCTCATGGCCGACGGGACAGGGGAGGAACACTGAAGCTTTCTTT

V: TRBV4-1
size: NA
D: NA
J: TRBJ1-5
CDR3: CASSQEEGVQPQHF
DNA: TGCGCCAGCAGCCAAGAGGAAGGAGTTCAGCCCCAGCATTTT

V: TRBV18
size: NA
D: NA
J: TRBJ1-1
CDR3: CASSPGTQNTEAFF
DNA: TGTGCCAGCTCCCCCGGGACACAGAACACTGAAGCTTTCTTT

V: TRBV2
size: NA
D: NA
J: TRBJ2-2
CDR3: CASSAEGGVRLAENTGELFF
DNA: TGTGCCAGCAGTGCCGAGGGGGGTGTACGGCTAGCGGAAAACACCGGGGAGCTGTTTTTT

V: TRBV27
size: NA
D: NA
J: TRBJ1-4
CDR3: CAAGRIATNEKLFF
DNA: TGTGCCGCGGGACGGATTGCAACTAATGAAAAACTGTTTTTT

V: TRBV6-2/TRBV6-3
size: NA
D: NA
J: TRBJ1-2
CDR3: CASSLTPGGHTF
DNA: TGTGCCAGCAGTCTAACACCGGGGGGTCACACCTTC

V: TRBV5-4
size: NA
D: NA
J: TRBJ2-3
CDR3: CASSPPTVLDTDTQYF
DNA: TGTGCCAGCAGCCCACCTACAGTTCTTGACACAGATACGCAGTATTTT

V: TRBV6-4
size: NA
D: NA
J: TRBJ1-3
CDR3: CASWRLASSGNTIYF
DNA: TGTGCCAGCTGGAGGTTGGCGAGCTCTGGAAACACCATATATTTT

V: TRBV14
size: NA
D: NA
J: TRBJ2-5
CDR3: CASSQGARSETQYF
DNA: TGTGCCAGCAGCCAAGGGGCGCGTTCGGAGACCCAGTACTTC

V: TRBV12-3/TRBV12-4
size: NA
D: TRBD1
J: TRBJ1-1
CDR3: CASSWTGRTEAFF
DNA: TGTGCCAGCAGTTGGACAGGGAGAACTGAAGCTTTCTTT

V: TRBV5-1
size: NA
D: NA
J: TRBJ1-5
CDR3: CASSLEGTSYQPQHF
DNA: TGCGCCAGCAGCTTGGAGGGGACATCTTATCAGCCCCAGCATTTT

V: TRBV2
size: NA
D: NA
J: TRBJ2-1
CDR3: CASRSRTRQFF
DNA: TGTGCCAGCAGATCACGCACGAGGCAGTTCTTC

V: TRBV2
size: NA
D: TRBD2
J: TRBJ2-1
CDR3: CASSESGGGYNEQFF
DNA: TGTGCCAGCAGTGAAAGTGGCGGGGGCTACAATGAGCAGTTCTTC

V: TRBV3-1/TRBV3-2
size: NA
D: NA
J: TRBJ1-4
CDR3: CASSQGAATNEKLFF
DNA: TGTGCCAGCAGCCAGGGGGCGGCAACTAATGAAAAACTGTTTTTT

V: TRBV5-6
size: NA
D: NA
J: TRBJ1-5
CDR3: CASSFSFRSNQPQHF
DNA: TGTGCCAGCAGCTTTTCCTTCAGGAGCAATCAGCCCCAGCATTTT

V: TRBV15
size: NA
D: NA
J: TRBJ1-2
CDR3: CATSLAGGGYTF
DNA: TGTGCCACCAGCCTGGCCGGAGGTGGCTACACCTTC

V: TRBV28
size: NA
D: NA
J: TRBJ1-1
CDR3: CASSLPDSMNTEAFF
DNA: TGTGCCAGCAGTTTGCCGGACAGCATGAACACTGAAGCTTTCTTT

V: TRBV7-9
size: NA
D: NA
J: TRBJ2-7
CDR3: CASSLNRRGPYEQYF
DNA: TGTGCCAGCAGCTTAAACAGGCGGGGCCCCTACGAGCAGTACTTC

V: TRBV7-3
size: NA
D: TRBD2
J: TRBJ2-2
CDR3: CASSLAGGHTGELFF
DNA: TGTGCCAGCAGTTTAGCGGGAGGCCACACCGGGGAGCTGTTTTTT

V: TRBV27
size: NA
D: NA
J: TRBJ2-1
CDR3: CASSLPRGTSLYEQFF
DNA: TGTGCCAGCAGTTTACCCCGGGGTACAAGCCTCTATGAGCAGTTCTTC

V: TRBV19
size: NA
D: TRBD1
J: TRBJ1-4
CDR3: CASRDRGTNEKLFF
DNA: TGTGCCAGTCGGGACAGGGGAACTAATGAAAAACTGTTTTTT

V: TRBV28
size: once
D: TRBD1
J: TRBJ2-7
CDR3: CASTDRVYEQYF
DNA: TGTGCCAGCACGGACAGGGTGTACGAGCAGTACTTC

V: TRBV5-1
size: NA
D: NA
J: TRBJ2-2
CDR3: CASSSQTAANTGELFF
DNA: TGCGCCAGCTCCTCTCAGACAGCCGCGAACACCGGGGAGCTGTTTTTT

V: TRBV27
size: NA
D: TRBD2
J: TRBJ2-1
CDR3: CASTSWGSGGLWENNEQFF
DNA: TGTGCCAGCACTTCTTGGGGTAGCGGGGGGCTGTGGGAAAACAATGAGCAGTTCTTC

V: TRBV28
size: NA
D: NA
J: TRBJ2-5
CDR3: CASSPVGGAPQETQYF
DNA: TGTGCCAGCAGCCCTGTTGGGGGGGCCCCGCAAGAGACCCAGTACTTC

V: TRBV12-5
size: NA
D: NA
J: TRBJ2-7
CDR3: CASGSLYEQYF
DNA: TGTGCTAGTGGTTCCCTCTACGAGCAGTACTTC

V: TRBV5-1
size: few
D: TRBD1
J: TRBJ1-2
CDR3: CASSLGQVGDYGYTF
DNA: TGCGCCAGCAGCTTAGGACAGGTTGGAGACTATGGCTACACCTTC

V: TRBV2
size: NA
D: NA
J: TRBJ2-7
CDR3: CASSRQAPYEQYF
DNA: TGTGCCAGCAGTCGACAGGCCCCCTACGAGCAGTACTTC

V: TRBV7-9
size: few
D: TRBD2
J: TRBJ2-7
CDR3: CASSQAGGAQYF
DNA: TGTGCCAGCAGCCAGGCGGGGGGCGCGCAGTACTTC

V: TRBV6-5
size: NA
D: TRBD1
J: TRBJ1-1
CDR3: CASSSGGTGVFEAFF
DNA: TGTGCCAGCAGTTCCGGTGGGACAGGGGTTTTTGAAGCTTTCTTT

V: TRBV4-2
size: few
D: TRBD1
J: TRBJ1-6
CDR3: CASSQDRDRANSPLHF
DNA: TGTGCCAGCAGCCAAGATCGCGACAGGGCTAATTCACCCCTCCACTTT

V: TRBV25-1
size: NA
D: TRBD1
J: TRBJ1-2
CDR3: CASSRPGQGEDGYTF
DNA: TGTGCCAGCAGTCGGCCGGGACAGGGGGAAGATGGCTACACCTTC

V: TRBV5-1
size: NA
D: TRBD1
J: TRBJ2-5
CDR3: CASSLQGRETQYF
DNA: TGCGCCAGCAGCTTACAGGGGCGAGAGACCCAGTACTTC

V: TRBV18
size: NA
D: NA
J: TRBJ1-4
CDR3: CASSPPSRAGKLFF
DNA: TGTGCCAGCTCACCACCCTCCCGCGCGGGAAAACTGTTTTTT

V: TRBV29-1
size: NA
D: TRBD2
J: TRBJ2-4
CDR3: CSVAGTSGSGNIQYF
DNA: TGCAGCGTTGCCGGGACTAGCGGGAGCGGAAACATTCAGTACTTC

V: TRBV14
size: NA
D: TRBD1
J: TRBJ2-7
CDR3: CASSQAFRGSYEQYF
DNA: TGTGCCAGCAGCCAAGCGTTCAGGGGGTCCTACGAGCAGTACTTC

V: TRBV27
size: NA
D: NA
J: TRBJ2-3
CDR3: CASSLFQSTDTQYF
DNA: TGTGCCAGCAGTTTATTTCAGAGCACAGATACGCAGTATTTT

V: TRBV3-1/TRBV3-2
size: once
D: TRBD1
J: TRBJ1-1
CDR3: CASSLRTGNTEAFF
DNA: TGTGCCAGCAGCCTACGGACAGGAAACACTGAAGCTTTCTTT

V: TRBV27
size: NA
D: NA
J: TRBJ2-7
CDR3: CASSLGGHYEQYF
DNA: TGTGCCAGCAGTTTGGGAGGCCACTACGAGCAGTACTTC

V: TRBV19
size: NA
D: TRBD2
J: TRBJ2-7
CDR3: CASSATSGRNPYEQYF
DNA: TGTGCCAGTAGTGCTACTAGCGGGAGAAACCCTTACGAGCAGTACTTC

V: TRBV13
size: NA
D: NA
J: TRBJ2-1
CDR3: CASGRNEQFF
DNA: TGTGCCAGCGGGAGGAATGAGCAGTTCTTC